This TCR beta chain was obtained from a study of T-cell reconstitution after alpha-beta-depleted transplantation in children. Preparation of the TCRbeta library was carried out with unique molecular identifiers. TCRdb analysed the PCR reads with MiXCR anew, one entry per CDR3 protein. Of some 240,000 distinct CDR3 sequences detected, 9.7% appear once; the ten largest clones hold around 5.1%. In this sample, this clonotype turned up many times. The CDR3 runs to 15 residues. V was clipped by 4 bases and J by 7 bases; unmatched bases: 9. Germline V lookup: CDR1 SGHTA, CDR2 FQGNSA. Here the sequenced sample was PBMCs from the stem cell graft donor, taken from the stem cell graft. The chain employs TRBV7-2 and TRBJ1-5; 8 positions match TRBD1. This receptor was identified in a human donor who donated a stem cell graft to a child with SCID. The DNA of the CDR3 is TGTGCCAGCAGCTCCGGACAGGGAGTATGGCAGCCCCAGCATTTT. As protein: CASSSGQGVWQPQHF.